This T cell receptor (beta chain) emerged from a study of blood T cell repertoires in COVID-19. About the research overall: Sites in the United States, Italy and Spain provided acute and convalescent COVID-19 samples. T cells, B-cell-depleted T cells, or PBMCs supplied cDNA or gDNA.

Source study methods: For nucleated cells, counts were estimated from reference gene primer amplification. Generated by immunoSEQ multiplex PCR, the TCRdb table keeps only in-frame clones and is missing some. That table is the source of V, J and clone size, and D and trimming were worked out from the DNA. The sample consists of about 110,000 clones, about 88% of them appearing once. Germline lookup yields CDR1 SNHLY and CDR2 FYNNEI. V was pared by 7 bases and J by 1 base, with 18 bases of the junction left unmatched. This CDR3 spans 18 amino acids. V usage is TRBV2 and J usage is TRBJ1-1; 7 bases are a match to TRBD1. This TCR was recovered from a middle-aged man with acute or convalescent COVID-19. Sequenced input: peripheral blood. The CDR3 DNA follows: TGTGCCAGCACCAGGGGATTGACAGGGACCCGTAAGAACACTGAAGCTTTCTTT. As protein: CASTRGLTGTRKNTEAFF.